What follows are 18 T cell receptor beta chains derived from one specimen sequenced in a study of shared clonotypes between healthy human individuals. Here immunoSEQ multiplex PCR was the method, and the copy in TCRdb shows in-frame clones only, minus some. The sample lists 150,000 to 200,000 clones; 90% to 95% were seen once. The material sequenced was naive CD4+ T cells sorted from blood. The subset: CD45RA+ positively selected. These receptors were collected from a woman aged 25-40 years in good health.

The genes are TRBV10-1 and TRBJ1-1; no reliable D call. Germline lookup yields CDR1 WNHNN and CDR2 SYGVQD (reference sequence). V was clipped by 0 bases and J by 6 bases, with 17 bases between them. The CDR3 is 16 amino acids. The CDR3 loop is CASSESSRRGSPEAFF. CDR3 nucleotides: TGCGCCAGCAGTGAGTCGAGCCGGAGAGGGAGCCCTGAAGCTTTCTTT.

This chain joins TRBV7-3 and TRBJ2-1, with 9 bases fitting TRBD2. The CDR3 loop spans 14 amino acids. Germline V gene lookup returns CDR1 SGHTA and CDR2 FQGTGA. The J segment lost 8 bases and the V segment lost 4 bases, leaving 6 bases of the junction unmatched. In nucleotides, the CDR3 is TGTGCCAGCAGCTCGACTAGCGGTCGCCATGAGCAGTTCTTC. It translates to CASSSTSGRHEQFF.

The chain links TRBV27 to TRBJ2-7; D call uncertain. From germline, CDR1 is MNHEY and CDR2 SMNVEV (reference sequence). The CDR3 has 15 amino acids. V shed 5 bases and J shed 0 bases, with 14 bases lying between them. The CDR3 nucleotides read TGTGCCAGCAGTCTCAGTTGGTTGGGCTCCTACGAGCAGTACTTC. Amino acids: CASSLSWLGSYEQYF.

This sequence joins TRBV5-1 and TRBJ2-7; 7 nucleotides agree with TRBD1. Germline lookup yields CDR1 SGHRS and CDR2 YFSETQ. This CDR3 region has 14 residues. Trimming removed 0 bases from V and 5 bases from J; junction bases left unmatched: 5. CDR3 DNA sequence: TGCGCCAGCAGCTTGGACAGGGGCTTGGACGAGCAGTACTTC. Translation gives CASSLDRGLDEQYF.

The CDR3 bases are TGTGCCAGCTTCGACAGCTACGAGCAGTACTTC. Translating gives CASFDSYEQYF. The chain carries TRBV6-1 and TRBJ2-7; weak D call: TRBD1 (5 bases). The CDR3 runs to 11 residues. V lost 8 bases and J lost 3, with 8 bases in between. Looked up from germline, CDR1 is MNHNS and CDR2 is SASEGT.

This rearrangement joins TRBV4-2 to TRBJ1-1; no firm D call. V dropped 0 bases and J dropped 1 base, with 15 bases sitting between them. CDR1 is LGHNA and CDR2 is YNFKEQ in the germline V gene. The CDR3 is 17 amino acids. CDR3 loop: CASSQEMGRDTNTEAFF. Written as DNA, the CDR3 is TGTGCCAGCAGCCAAGAAATGGGTAGGGATACGAACACTGAAGCTTTCTTT.

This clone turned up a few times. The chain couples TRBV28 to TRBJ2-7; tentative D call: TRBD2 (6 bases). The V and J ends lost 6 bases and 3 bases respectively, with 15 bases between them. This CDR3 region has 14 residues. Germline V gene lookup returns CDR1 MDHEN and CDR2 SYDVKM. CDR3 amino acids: CASRRQGGSYEQYF. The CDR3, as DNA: TGTGCCAGCAGGCGTCAGGGAGGAAGCTACGAGCAGTACTTC.

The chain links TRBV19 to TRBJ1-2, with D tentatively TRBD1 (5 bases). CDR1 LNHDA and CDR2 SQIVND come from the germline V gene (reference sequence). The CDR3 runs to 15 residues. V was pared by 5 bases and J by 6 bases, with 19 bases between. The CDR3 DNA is TGTGCCAGTAGTCATGAGGGGCCCGCAGCAGATGGCTACACCTTC. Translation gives CASSHEGPAADGYTF.

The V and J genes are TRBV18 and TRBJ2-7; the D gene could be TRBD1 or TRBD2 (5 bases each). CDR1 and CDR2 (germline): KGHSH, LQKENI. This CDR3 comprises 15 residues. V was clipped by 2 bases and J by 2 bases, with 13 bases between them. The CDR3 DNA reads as TGTGCCAGCTCACCAGCCGGGACGGAACCCTACGAGCAGTACTTC. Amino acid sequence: CASSPAGTEPYEQYF.

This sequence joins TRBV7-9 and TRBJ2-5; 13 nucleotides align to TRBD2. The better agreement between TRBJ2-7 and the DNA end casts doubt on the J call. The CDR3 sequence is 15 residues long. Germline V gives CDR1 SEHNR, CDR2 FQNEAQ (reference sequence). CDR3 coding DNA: TGTGCCAGCAGCCCCGGACTAGCGGGAGCCTACGAGCAGTACTTC. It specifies CASSPGLAGAYEQYF.

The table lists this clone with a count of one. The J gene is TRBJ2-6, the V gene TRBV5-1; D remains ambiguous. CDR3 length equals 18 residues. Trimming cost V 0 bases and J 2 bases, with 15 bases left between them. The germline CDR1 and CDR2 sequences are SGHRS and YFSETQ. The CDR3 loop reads CASSLVFAVRAGANVLTF. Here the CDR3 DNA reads TGCGCCAGCAGCTTGGTATTCGCCGTTAGGGCTGGGGCCAACGTCCTGACTTTC.

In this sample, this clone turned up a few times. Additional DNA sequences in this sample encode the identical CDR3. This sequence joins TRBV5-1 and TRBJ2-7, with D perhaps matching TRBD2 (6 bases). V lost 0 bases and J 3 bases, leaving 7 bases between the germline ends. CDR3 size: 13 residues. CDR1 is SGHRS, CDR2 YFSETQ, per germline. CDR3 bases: TGCGCCAGCAGCTTGGCGGGGGTCTACGAGCAGTACTTC. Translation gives CASSLAGVYEQYF.

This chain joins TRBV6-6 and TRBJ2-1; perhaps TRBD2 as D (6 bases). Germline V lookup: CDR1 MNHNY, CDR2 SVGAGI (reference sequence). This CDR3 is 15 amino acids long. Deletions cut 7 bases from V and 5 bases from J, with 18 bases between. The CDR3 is CASTTSGGADNEQFF. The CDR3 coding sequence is TGTGCCAGCACCACAAGCGGAGGGGCGGACAATGAGCAGTTCTTC.

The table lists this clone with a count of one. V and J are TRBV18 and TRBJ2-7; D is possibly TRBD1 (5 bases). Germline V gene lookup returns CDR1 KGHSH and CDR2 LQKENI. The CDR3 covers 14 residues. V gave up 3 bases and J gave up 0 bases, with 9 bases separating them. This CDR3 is CASSPKGISYEQYF. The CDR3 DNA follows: TGTGCCAGCTCACCTAAGGGGATCTCCTACGAGCAGTACTTC.

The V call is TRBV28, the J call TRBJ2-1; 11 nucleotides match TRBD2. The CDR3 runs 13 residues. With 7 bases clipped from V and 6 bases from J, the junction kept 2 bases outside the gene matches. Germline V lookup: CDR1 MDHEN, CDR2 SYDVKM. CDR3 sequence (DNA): TGTGCCAGCATACTAGCGGGAGCCAATGAGCAGTTCTTC. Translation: CASILAGANEQFF. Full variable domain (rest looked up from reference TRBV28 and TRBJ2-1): DVKVTQSSRYLVKRTGEKVFLECVQDMDHENMFWYRQDPGLGLRLIYFSYDVKMKEKGDIPEGYSVSREKKERFSLILESASTNQTSMYLCASILAGANEQFFGPGTRLTVL.

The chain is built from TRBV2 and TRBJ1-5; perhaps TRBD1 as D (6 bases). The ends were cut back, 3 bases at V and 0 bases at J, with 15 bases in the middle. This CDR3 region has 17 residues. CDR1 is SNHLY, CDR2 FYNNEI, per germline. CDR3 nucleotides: TGTGCCAGCAGTGAGTCGTTGGACAGCTATAGCAATCAGCCCCAGCATTTT. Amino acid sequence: CASSESLDSYSNQPQHF.

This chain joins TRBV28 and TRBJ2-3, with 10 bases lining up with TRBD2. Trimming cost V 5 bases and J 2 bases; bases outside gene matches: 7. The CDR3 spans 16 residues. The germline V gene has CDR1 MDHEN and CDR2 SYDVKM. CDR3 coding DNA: TGTGCCAGCAGTCGGTCAGCGGGAGGGATCACAGATACGCAGTATTTT. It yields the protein CASSRSAGGITDTQYF.

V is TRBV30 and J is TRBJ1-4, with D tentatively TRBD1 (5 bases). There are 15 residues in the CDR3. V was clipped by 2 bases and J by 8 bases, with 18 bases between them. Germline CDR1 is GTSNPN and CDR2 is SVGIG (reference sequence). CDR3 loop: CAWSLYRPQGEKLFF. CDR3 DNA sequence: TGTGCCTGGAGTCTATACAGGCCCCAAGGGGAAAAACTGTTTTTT. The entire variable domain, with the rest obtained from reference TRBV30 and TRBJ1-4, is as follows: SQTIHQWPATLVQPVGSPLSLECTVEGTSNPNLYWYRQAAGRGLQLLFYSVGIGQISSEVPQNLSASRPQDRQFILSSKKLLLSDSGFYLCAWSLYRPQGEKLFFGSGTQLSVL.